The next 24 T cell receptor beta chains were all read from a single sample in a study of blood T cell repertoires in COVID-19. Only in-frame clones appear in the TCRdb table, and some are missing; sequencing was by immunoSEQ multiplex PCR. The sample shows more than 110,000 clones, approximately 79% of them seen only once. Sequenced: PBMCs or T cells enriched from blood (not recorded which). The receptors were gathered from a woman aged 45-65 years who had recovered from COVID-19.

This clone was recorded only once. The chain employs TRBV5-1 and TRBJ1-4, with D hard to call. The ends were cut back, 0 bases at V and 7 bases at J, with 7 bases in the middle. CDR1 is SGHRS, CDR2 YFSETQ, per germline. The CDR3 spans 13 residues. As DNA, the CDR3 is TGCGCCAGCAGCTTGGCCGCGGGTGAAAAACTGTTTTTT. It translates to CASSLAAGEKLFF.

The sample holds one count of this clone. This chain uses TRBV27 with TRBJ1-2; 7 bases fit TRBD1. Germline V gene sequence: CDR1 MNHEY, CDR2 SMNVEV (reference sequence). This CDR3 contains 16 residues. Trimming took 0 bases from V and 2 from J; bases not matched to a gene: 6. The CDR3 protein is CASSLSRTGKNYGYTF. CDR3 in DNA: TGTGCCAGCAGTTTATCCCGGACAGGAAAAAACTATGGCTACACCTTC.

This chain joins TRBV6-5 and TRBJ1-1; no clear D gene. The CDR3 is made up of 13 amino acids. In germline, CDR1 is MNHEY, CDR2 SVGAGI. The V and J ends lost 10 bases and 0 bases respectively, with 12 bases between them. CDR3 nucleotides: TGTGCCACCCAAAGCGAGGTGAACACTGAAGCTTTCTTT. Protein sequence: CATQSEVNTEAFF.

This chain uses TRBV24-1 with TRBJ2-7, with a tentative D call TRBD2 (5 bases). The V gene's germline CDR1 is KGHDR and CDR2 SFDVKD. There are 12 residues in the CDR3. V was shortened by 3 bases and J by 3 bases, with 5 bases between the two germline ends. CDR3 protein: CATSDEGYEQYF. The CDR3, as DNA: TGTGCCACCAGTGATGAGGGCTACGAGCAGTACTTC.

This clone came up a few times. DNA of the CDR3: TGTGCCAGCAGTTATATACAGGCAACCTATGGCTACACCTTC. Translated: CASSYIQATYGYTF. The J gene is TRBJ1-2, the V gene TRBV28; maybe TRBD1 (5 bases). CDR3 size: 14 residues. Germline V gene data show CDR1 as MDHEN and CDR2 as SYDVKM. V was pared by 4 bases and J by 4 bases, with 13 bases between.

The V and J genes are TRBV19 and TRBJ1-4, with D uncertain. The CDR3 loop spans 16 amino acids. V shed 5 bases and J shed 5 bases, with 18 bases lying between them. Germline CDR1 reads LNHDA; CDR2 reads SQIVND (reference sequence). Here the CDR3 reads CASSVPLGEVNEKLFF. CDR3 sequence (DNA): TGTGCCAGTAGTGTCCCCCTCGGGGAGGTGAATGAAAAACTGTTTTTT.

Only one count was recorded for this clone. The rearrangement joins TRBV12-5 to TRBJ1-6, with a tentative D call TRBD1 (6 bases). This CDR3 is 17 amino acids long. The germline V gene has CDR1 LGHNT and CDR2 FRNRAP. Trimming pared 6 bases from V and 10 bases from J, leaving 25 bases between. The DNA for the CDR3 is TGTGCTAGTGGCTCAGCCGAGGGGGTATCATATTCCTCACCCCTCCACTTT. It yields the protein CASGSAEGVSYSSPLHF. Complete variable domain (other parts from reference TRBV12-5 and TRBJ1-6): DARVTQTPRHKVTEMGQEVTMRCQPILGHNTVFWYRQTMMQGLELLAYFRNRAPLDDSGMPKDRFSAEMPDATLATLKIQPSEPRDSAVYFCASGSAEGVSYSSPLHFGNGTRLTVT.

The V gene is TRBV11-2, the J gene TRBJ2-3, with a tentative D call TRBD2 (7 bases). V dropped 5 bases and J dropped 2 bases, with 14 bases sitting between them. Per the germline V gene, CDR1 is SGHAT and CDR2 is FQNNGV. The CDR3 has 15 amino acids. Here the CDR3 reads CASSEGGGYTDTQYF. The CDR3 DNA sequence: TGTGCCAGCAGCGAGGGGGGGGGCTACACAGATACGCAGTATTTT.

In its sample, this clone was seen once. The V call is TRBV11-1, the J call TRBJ2-7; D gene ambiguous. V lost 1 base and J lost 2, with 6 bases in between. CDR3 length: 13 residues. Germline-derived CDR1 and CDR2 are SGHAT and FQDESV (reference sequence). CDR3 nucleotides: TGTGCCAGCAGCTTAGACAGCACCTACGAGCAGTACTTC. It encodes CASSLDSTYEQYF.

This clone showed up just a few times. The V gene is TRBV11-3, the J gene TRBJ2-3, with 8 bases fitting TRBD2. With V trimmed by 8 bases and J by 5 bases, 6 bases remained unmatched. The CDR3 contains 13 residues. Looked up from germline, CDR1 is SGHNT and CDR2 is YENEEA. The CDR3 sequence is CASSQRERDTQYF. Here the CDR3 DNA reads TGTGCCAGCTCGCAGCGGGAGAGAGATACGCAGTATTTT.

The chain uses TRBV7-8 and TRBJ1-2; D may be TRBD1 (5 bases). This CDR3 spans 15 amino acids. V lost 2 bases, J lost 6 bases, and 16 bases lay in between. CDR1 is SGHVS, CDR2 FQNEAQ, per germline. CDR3 bases: TGTGCCAGCAGCTTATCGGCCGGGACTGCAAATGGCTACACCTTC. It codes for CASSLSAGTANGYTF.

This chain joins TRBV4-1 and TRBJ2-3, with D perhaps TRBD2 (5 bases). Germline values: CDR1 MGHRA, CDR2 YSYEKL. The CDR3 consists of 16 residues. V shed 1 base and J shed 7 bases, with 18 bases lying between them. DNA of the CDR3: TGCGCCAGCAGCCAAGGTTGGCCGTTTGGCGGGCATACGCAGTATTTT. This codes for CASSQGWPFGGHTQYF.

This clone was seen a few times. V usage is TRBV5-1 and J usage is TRBJ1-2; D gene unclear. Germline V gene sequence: CDR1 SGHRS, CDR2 YFSETQ. Trimming pared 6 bases from V and 4 bases from J, leaving 19 bases between. The CDR3 contains 15 residues. CDR3 nucleotide sequence: TGCGCCAGCATCCCCACCCCACAGACAACCTATGGCTACACCTTC. This sequence encodes CASIPTPQTTYGYTF.

This clone was observed a single time. CDR3 sequence (DNA): TGTGCCAGCAGTTTATACGGTCCCGGGACAAGTTATAATTCACCCCTCCACTTT. Protein: CASSLYGPGTSYNSPLHF. V usage is TRBV27 and J usage is TRBJ1-6; D possibly corresponds to TRBD1 (6 bases). The CDR3 runs to 18 residues. The ends were cut back, 1 base at V and 4 bases at J, with 17 bases in the middle. Germline V CDR1 and CDR2: MNHEY, SMNVEV (reference sequence).

This clone was detected once. The gene calls are TRBV5-1 and TRBJ1-5; D unclear. The CDR3 totals 14 residues. Trimming took 1 base from V and 6 from J, leaving 11 bases between them. Per germline, CDR1 SGHRS and CDR2 YFSETQ. In DNA form, the CDR3 reads TGCGCCAGCAGCTTGACTAGTGGCGGTCAGCCCCAGCATTTT. As protein: CASSLTSGGQPQHF.

The chain uses TRBV7-6 and TRBJ2-1; TRBD2 agrees at 8 bases. Germline trimming cut 5 bases from V and 6 bases from J; bases unmatched to any gene: 12. Germline CDR1 SGHVS, CDR2 FNYEAQ. The CDR3 covers 16 residues. The CDR3: CASSLGAAGGSNEQFF. CDR3 nucleotides: TGTGCCAGCAGCCTCGGCGCTGCGGGGGGAAGCAATGAGCAGTTCTTC.

The V and J genes are TRBV3-1 (or the pseudogene TRBV3-2) and TRBJ2-1, with 7 nucleotides matching TRBD2. V was clipped by 4 bases and J by 3 bases; unmatched bases: 9. This CDR3 spans 16 amino acids. Germline values: CDR1 LGHDT, CDR2 YNNKEL (reference sequence). This CDR3 reads CASSLDSGGSYNEQFF. The CDR3 DNA is TGTGCCAGCAGCCTTGATTCCGGCGGGAGCTACAATGAGCAGTTCTTC.

The chain joins TRBV4-1 to TRBJ1-1; maybe TRBD1 (5 bases). Germline-derived CDR1 and CDR2 are MGHRA and YSYEKL. This CDR3 has 16 amino acids. V was trimmed by 1 base and J by 0 bases, leaving 12 bases between them. The chain's CDR3 is CASSQVGGYMNTEAFF. The CDR3 DNA reads as TGCGCCAGCAGCCAAGTGGGGGGATACATGAACACTGAAGCTTTCTTT.

This clone was counted only a few times. The chain links TRBV9 to TRBJ1-6; D is possibly TRBD1 (5 bases). V was trimmed by 0 bases and J by 10 bases, leaving 8 bases between them. Per the germline V gene, CDR1 is SGDLS and CDR2 is YYNGEE. The CDR3 consists of 13 residues. CDR3 in DNA: TGTGCCAGCAGCGTAGGTGGGGCCTCACCCCTCCACTTT. Translated, it gives CASSVGGASPLHF.

This clone was picked up many times. CDR3 coding DNA: TGTGCCAGTAGCGGACAGGGGGTGTCACCCCTCCACTTT. Translated: CASSGQGVSPLHF. V and J are TRBV19 and TRBJ1-6; TRBD1 matches at 10 bases. With V trimmed by 6 bases and J by 10 bases, 3 bases remained unmatched. The CDR3 contains 13 residues. CDR1 and CDR2 (germline): LNHDA, SQIVND (reference sequence).

The V gene is TRBV19, the J gene TRBJ2-2, with 7 bases lining up with TRBD1. Trimming removed 2 bases from V and 4 bases from J; junction bases left unmatched: 4. The V gene's germline CDR1 is LNHDA and CDR2 SQIVND (reference sequence). The CDR3 spans 15 residues. The CDR3 protein is CASSIKGASTGELFF. DNA of the CDR3: TGTGCCAGTAGTATAAAGGGGGCGAGCACCGGGGAGCTGTTTTTT.

This clone was seen more than once but under ten times. Sequence at one end of the junction differs from germline and may be a read error. The rearrangement links TRBV7-7 to TRBJ2-2, with 9 bases fitting TRBD1. This CDR3 contains 17 residues. The germline V gene has CDR1 SSHAT and CDR2 FNYEAQ (reference sequence). The CDR3, as DNA: TGTGCTAGCAGCTTAGTAGGCCCCGGGACAGGGAACCGGGAGCTGTTTTTT. Encoded protein: CASSLVGPGTGNRELFF.

The chain has TRBV3-1 (or the pseudogene TRBV3-2) and TRBJ2-7; tentatively, D is TRBD2 (5 bases). Germline loops: CDR1 LGHDT, CDR2 YNNKEL (reference sequence). V gave up 0 bases and J gave up 3 bases, with 9 bases separating them. The CDR3 loop spans 14 amino acids. This chain's CDR3 is CASSQDQRSYEQYF. CDR3 sequence (DNA): TGTGCCAGCAGCCAAGATCAGCGGAGCTACGAGCAGTACTTC.

The chain carries TRBV6-4 and TRBJ1-1; D is uncertain. This CDR3 has 18 residues. The germline V gene has CDR1 MRHNA and CDR2 SNTAGT. The germline V and J ends were trimmed by 0 bases and 5 bases, with 22 bases remaining between them. The CDR3 reads CASSDSKAGQRVGTEAFF. The DNA of the CDR3 is TGTGCCAGCAGTGACTCGAAGGCGGGCCAGAGGGTTGGGACTGAAGCTTTCTTT.